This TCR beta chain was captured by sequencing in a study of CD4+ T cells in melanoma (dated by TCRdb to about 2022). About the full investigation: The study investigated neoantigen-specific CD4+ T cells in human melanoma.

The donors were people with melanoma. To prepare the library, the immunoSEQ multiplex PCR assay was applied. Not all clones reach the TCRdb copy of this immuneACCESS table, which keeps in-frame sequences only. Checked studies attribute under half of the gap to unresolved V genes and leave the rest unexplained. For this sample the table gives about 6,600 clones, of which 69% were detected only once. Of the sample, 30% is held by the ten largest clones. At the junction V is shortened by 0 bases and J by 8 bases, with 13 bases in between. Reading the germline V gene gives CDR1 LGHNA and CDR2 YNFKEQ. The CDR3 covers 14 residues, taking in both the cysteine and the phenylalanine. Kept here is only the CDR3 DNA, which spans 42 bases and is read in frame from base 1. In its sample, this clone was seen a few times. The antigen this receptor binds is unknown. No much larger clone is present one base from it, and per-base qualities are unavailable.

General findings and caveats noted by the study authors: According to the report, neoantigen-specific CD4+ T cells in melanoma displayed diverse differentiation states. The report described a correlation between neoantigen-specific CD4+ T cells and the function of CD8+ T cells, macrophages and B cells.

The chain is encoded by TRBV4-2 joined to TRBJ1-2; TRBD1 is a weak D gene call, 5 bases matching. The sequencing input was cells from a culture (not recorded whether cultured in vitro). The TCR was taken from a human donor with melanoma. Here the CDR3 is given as CASSQDGGTEGYTF. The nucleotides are TGTGCCAGCAGCCAAGATGGGGGGACCGAGGGCTACACCTTC.